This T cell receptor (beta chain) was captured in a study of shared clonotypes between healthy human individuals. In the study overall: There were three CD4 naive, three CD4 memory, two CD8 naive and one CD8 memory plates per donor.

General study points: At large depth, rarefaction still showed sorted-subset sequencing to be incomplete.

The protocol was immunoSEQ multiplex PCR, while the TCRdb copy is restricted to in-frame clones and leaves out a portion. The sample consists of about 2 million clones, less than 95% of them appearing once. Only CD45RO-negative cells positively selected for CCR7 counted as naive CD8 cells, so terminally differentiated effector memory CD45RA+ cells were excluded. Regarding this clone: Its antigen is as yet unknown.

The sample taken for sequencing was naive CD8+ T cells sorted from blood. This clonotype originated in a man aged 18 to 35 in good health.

CDR3 coding DNA: TGTGCCAGCAGCGTAGACCAGGCCGAAGCTTTCTTT. The encoded protein is CASSVDQAEAFF. This chain uses TRBV9 with TRBJ1-1, with no clear D. CDR1 and CDR2 from the germline V gene are SGDLS and YYNGEE. Trimming pared 0 bases from V and 8 bases from J, leaving 8 bases between. The CDR3 has 12 amino acids.